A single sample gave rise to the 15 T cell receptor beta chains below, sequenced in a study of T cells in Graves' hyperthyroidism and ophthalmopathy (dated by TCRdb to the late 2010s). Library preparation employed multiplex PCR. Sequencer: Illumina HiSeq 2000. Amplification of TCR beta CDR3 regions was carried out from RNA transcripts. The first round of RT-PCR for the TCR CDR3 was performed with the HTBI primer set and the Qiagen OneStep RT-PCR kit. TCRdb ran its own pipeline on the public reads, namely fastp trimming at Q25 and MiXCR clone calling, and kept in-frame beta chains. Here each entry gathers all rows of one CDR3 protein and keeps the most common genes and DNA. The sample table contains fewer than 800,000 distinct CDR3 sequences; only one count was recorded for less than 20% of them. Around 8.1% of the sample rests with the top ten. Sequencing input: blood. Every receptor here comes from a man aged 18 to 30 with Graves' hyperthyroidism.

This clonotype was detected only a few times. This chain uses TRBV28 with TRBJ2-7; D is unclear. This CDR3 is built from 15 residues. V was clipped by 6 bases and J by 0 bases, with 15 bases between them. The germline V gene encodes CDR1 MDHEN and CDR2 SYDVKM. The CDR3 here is CASSPSALGSYEQYF. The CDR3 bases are TGTGCCAGCAGCCCGTCAGCCCTGGGCTCCTACGAGCAGTACTTC.

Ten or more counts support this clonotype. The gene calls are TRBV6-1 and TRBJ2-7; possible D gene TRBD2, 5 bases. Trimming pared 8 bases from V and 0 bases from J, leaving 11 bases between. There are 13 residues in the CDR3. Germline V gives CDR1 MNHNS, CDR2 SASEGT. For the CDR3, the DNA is TGTGCCAGCGGCCTGGGGAGCTCCTACGAGCAGTACTTC. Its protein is CASGLGSSYEQYF.

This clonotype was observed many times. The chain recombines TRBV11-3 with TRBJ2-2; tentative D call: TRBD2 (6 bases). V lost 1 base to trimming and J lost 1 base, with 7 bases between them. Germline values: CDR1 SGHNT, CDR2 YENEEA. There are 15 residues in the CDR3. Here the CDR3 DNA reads TGTGCCAGCAGCTTAGGACTAGTGAACACCGGGGAGCTGTTTTTT. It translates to CASSLGLVNTGELFF.

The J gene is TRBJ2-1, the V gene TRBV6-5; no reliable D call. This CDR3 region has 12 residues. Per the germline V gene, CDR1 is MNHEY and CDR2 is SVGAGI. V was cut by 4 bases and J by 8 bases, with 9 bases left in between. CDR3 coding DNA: TGTGCCAGCAGTTCCAACTGGGATGAGCAGTTCTTC. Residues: CASSSNWDEQFF.

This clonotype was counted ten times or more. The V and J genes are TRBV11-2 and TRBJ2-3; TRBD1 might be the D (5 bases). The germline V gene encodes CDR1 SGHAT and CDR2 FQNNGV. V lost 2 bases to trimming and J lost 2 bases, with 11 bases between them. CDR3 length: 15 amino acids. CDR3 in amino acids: CASSLWGQPTDTQYF. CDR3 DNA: TGTGCCAGCAGCTTATGGGGCCAGCCCACAGATACGCAGTATTTT. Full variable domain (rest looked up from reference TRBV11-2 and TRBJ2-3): EAGVAQSPRYKIIEKRQSVAFWCNPISGHATLYWYQQILGQGPKLLIQFQNNGVVDDSQLPKDRFSAERLKGVDSTLKIQPAKLEDSAVYLCASSLWGQPTDTQYFGPGTRLTVL.

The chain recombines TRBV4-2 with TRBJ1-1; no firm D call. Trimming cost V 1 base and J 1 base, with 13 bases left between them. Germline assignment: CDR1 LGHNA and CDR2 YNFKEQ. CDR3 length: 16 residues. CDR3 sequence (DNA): TGTGCCAGCAGCCAAGCCGTTGGGCAGGCGAACACTGAAGCTTTCTTT. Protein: CASSQAVGQANTEAFF.

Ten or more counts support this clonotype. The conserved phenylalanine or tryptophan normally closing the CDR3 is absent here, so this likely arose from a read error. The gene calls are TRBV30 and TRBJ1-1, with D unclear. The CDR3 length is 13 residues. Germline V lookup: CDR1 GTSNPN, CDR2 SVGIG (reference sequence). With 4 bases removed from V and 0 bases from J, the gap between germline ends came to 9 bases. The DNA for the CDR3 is TGTGCCTGGATTCCTACAGTGAACACTGAAGCTTTCTCT. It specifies CAWIPTVNTEAFS.

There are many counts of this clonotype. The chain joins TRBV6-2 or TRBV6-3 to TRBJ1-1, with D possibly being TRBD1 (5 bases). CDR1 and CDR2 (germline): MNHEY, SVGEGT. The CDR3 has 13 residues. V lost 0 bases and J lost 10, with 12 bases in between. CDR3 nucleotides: TGTGCCAGCAGTTACTCCTTGGGGGTACCAGCTTTCTTT. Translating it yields CASSYSLGVPAFF.

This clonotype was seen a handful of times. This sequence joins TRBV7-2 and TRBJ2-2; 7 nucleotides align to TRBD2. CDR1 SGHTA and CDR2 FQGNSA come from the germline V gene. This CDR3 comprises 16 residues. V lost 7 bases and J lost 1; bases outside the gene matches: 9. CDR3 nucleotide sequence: TGTGCCAGCACCGGAAGCGGGACCCGGAACACCGGGGAGCTGTTTTTT. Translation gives CASTGSGTRNTGELFF.

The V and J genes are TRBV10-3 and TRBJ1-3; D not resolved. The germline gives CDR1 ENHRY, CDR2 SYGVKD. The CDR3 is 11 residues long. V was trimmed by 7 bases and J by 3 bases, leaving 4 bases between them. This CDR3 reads CAINGGNTIYF. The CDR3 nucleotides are TGTGCCATCAACGGTGGAAACACCATATATTTT.

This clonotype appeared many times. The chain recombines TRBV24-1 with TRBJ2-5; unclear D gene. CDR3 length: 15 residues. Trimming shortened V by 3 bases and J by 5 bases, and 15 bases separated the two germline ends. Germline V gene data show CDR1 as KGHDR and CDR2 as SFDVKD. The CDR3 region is CATSDTQADGETQYF. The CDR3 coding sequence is TGTGCCACCAGTGATACCCAGGCCGATGGGGAGACCCAGTACTTC.

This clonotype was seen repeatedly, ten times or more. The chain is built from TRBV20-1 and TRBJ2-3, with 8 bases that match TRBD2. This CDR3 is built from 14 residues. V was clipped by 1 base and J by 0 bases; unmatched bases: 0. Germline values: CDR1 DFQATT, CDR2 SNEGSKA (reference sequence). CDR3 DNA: TGCAGTGCTAGAGCTAGCGGGAGCACAGATACGCAGTATTTT. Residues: CSARASGSTDTQYF.

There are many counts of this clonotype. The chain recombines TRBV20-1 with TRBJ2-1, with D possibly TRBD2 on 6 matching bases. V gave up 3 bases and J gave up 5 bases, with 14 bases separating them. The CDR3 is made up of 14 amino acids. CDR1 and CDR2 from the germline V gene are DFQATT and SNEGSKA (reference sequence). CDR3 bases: TGCAGTGCTAGTCGGGGGAGTAGGGACAATGAGCAGTTCTTC. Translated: CSASRGSRDNEQFF.

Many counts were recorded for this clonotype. The CDR3 bases are TGCAGTGCTCCTAGGTCAGGGGCGACAGACGAGCAGTACTTC. Protein: CSAPRSGATDEQYF. The chain uses TRBV20-1 and TRBJ2-7; D perhaps matches TRBD1 (6 bases). Germline CDR1 and CDR2: DFQATT and SNEGSKA (reference sequence). This CDR3 contains 14 residues. The germline V and J ends were trimmed by 5 bases and 5 bases, with 19 bases remaining between them.

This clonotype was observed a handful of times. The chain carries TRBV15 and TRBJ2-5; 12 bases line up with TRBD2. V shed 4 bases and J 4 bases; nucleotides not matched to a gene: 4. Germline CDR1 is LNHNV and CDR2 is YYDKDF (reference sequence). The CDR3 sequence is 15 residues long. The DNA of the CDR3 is TGTGCCACCAGCACCAGACTAGCGGGAGTAGAGACCCAGTACTTC. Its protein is CATSTRLAGVETQYF.